In this sample, the clone carrying this TCR beta chain turned up a few times. Its antigen is unidentified. The entry originates in a study of T-cell reconstitution after alpha-beta-depleted transplantation in children. Notes on the study in general: Hyperexpanded clones declined; after one year, newly produced T cells mostly supplied diversity. The origin of alpha-beta T cells about two months after transplant was reportedly several hundred expanded graft clones. In some patients, recipient T cells and intrathymic progenitors surviving conditioning explained high day-60 diversity.

The library targeted TCRbeta and was prepared with unique molecular identifiers. TCRdb reprocessed the PCR reads via MiXCR and lists one record per CDR3 protein. The sample yields fewer than 1 million distinct CDR3 sequences, less than 20% seen once. Trimming removed 5 bases at V and 10 bases at J, with 19 bases between. The germline V gene has CDR1 SQVTM and CDR2 ANQGSEA. The length of the CDR3 is 13 residues. The clonotype was recovered from a male patient between 10 and 17 years old who had a stem cell transplant for acute lymphoblastic leukemia, so the T cells may come from the graft donor. The chain employs TRBV29-1 and TRBJ2-3; D unclear. The sequenced sample was PBMCs, mostly from graft donor cells, obtained 360 days after TCRalphabeta/CD19-depleted stem cell transplant. CDR3 bases: TGCAGCGTTAAAGGGCAGGAGACGACATCGCAGTATTTT. Translated: CSVKGQETTSQYF.